The sequence of this T cell receptor (beta chain) was determined in a study of CD8 T cells in ankylosing spondylitis. The study, taken as a whole, reports: Matched ankylosing spondylitis synovial fluid reportedly contained a significantly enriched population of disease-linked clones. There was a TCR beta motif, made of several highly homologous variants, that appeared characteristic of ankylosing spondylitis blood.

This clonotype was observed a few times. Its specificity is unknown. Scientists made TCR beta libraries using quantitative 5'-RACE with molecular barcodes. Using its own MiXCR run on the 5' RACE reads, TCRdb lists one record per CDR3 protein. The profile covers around 130,000 distinct CDR3 sequences, with 7% to 10% appearing a single time and approximately 3.4% taken by the ten largest. The clonotype was recovered from a male donor with ankylosing spondylitis or in good health (not recorded which). The sample comprised blood, either unsorted or a sorted T cell fraction (not recorded which).

The CDR3 protein is CASTLREGSYNEQFF. The CDR3, as DNA: TGTGCCAGCACCTTAAGGGAAGGGTCCTACAATGAGCAGTTCTTC. The chain employs TRBV12-3 or TRBV12-4 and TRBJ2-1, with unresolved D. The V gene lost 7 bases and the J gene lost 1 base, with 14 bases spanning the gap. The CDR3 is 15 amino acids.